The source of this T cell receptor beta chain is a study of T cell changes during pregnancy in multiple sclerosis. J lost 15 bases, V lost 3 bases, and 5 bases had no gene match. Germline CDR1 is GTSNPN and CDR2 is SVGIG (reference sequence). The CDR3 contains 11 residues. Data came from immunoSEQ multiplex PCR; TCRdb stores just in-frame clones and leaves some out. Here the sample spans 100,000 or so clones, 90% to 95% being singletons. V is TRBV30 and J is TRBJ2-1, with 10 nucleotides matching TRBD1. The source of this sequence is a female donor with multiple sclerosis, enrolled in a pregnancy study. The material was peripheral blood, obtained in the third trimester of pregnancy. CDR3 bases: TGTGCCTGGAGGACAGGGGGCGGCGCGTTCTTC. It encodes CAWRTGGGAFF.